The rows below give T cell receptor beta chains drawn from one sample of a study of blood T cell repertoires in COVID-19. The protocol was immunoSEQ multiplex PCR, while the TCRdb copy is restricted to in-frame clones and leaves out a portion. The profile shows around 59,000 clones, around 84% of them singletons. The sample was peripheral blood. The receptors here all came from a man aged 60-69 years with acute or convalescent COVID-19. Both conserved end residues are part of each CDR3. The D gene is left open where the match is weak. Clone size appears in some rows only: once, few, many, or a class for an expanded clone.

d_call	clone_size	j_call	v_call	cdr3_aa	cdr3_nt
TRBD2	NA	TRBJ2-4	TRBV6-2/TRBV6-3	CASSSKAGGSKNIQYF	TGTGCCAGCAGTTCGAAAGCGGGGGGATCCAAAAACATTCAGTACTTC
NA	NA	TRBJ1-1	TRBV4-2	CASSQEKRSLNTEAFF	TGTGCCAGCAGCCAAGAGAAACGGAGCCTGAACACTGAAGCTTTCTTT
TRBD1	NA	TRBJ2-2	TRBV5-4	CASSRAGGTTGELFF	TGTGCCAGCAGCCGGGCAGGGGGCACGACCGGGGAGCTGTTTTTT
NA	NA	TRBJ2-7	TRBV4-1	CASSQGTAGPNQQYF	TGCGCCAGCAGCCAAGGGACAGCCGGTCCTAACCAGCAGTACTTC
TRBD1	NA	TRBJ1-5	TRBV6-5	CASSEGQENQPQHF	TGTGCCAGCAGCGAGGGACAGGAGAATCAGCCCCAGCATTTT
NA	few	TRBJ2-1	TRBV9	CASSVDGTPRDEQFF	TGTGCCAGCAGCGTAGACGGGACTCCCCGAGATGAGCAGTTCTTC
NA	NA	TRBJ1-1	TRBV6-5	CASSPRGNTEAFF	TGTGCCAGCAGCCCCCGGGGGAACACTGAAGCTTTCTTT
TRBD1	NA	TRBJ1-1	TRBV20-1	CSASPGGNAEAFF	TGCAGTGCTAGTCCAGGGGGTAACGCTGAAGCTTTCTTT
NA	NA	TRBJ1-2	TRBV27	CASSPDRLGYTF	TGTGCCAGCAGTCCCGACAGGCTAGGCTACACCTTC
TRBD2	NA	TRBJ2-3	TRBV6-4	CASSDFSGGATDTQYF	TGTGCCAGCAGTGACTTTAGCGGGGGGGCCACAGATACGCAGTATTTT
NA	NA	TRBJ1-3	TRBV19	CASSAPSGTHTHGNTIYF	TGTGCCAGTAGTGCTCCTTCCGGGACACACACCCACGGAAACACCATATATTTT
NA	NA	TRBJ2-1	TRBV6-5	CASSYSGGGSYNEQFF	TGTGCCAGCAGTTACTCAGGGGGGGGATCCTACAATGAGCAGTTCTTC
NA	once	TRBJ1-2	TRBV19	CASSFLGSAPYGYTF	TGTGCCAGTAGTTTCCTCGGGTCGGCCCCGTATGGCTACACCTTC
TRBD2	NA	TRBJ2-1	TRBV4-2	CASSQVTSGGYNEQFF	TGTGCCAGCAGCCAAGTTACTAGCGGGGGGTACAATGAGCAGTTCTTC
TRBD1	NA	TRBJ1-3	TRBV7-3	CASGDSGNTIYF	TGTGCCAGCGGGGACAGTGGAAACACCATATATTTT
TRBD1	NA	TRBJ1-4	TRBV19	CASSIGQGTEEKLFF	TGTGCCAGTAGTATCGGACAGGGTACGGAGGAAAAACTGTTTTTT
TRBD1	NA	TRBJ1-1	TRBV25-1	CASSVTGAQLEAFF	TGTGCCAGCAGTGTCACAGGGGCGCAGCTTGAGGCTTTCTTT
TRBD1	few	TRBJ1-5	TRBV12-3/TRBV12-4	CASNRGDQPQHF	TGTGCCAGTAACAGGGGGGATCAGCCCCAGCATTTT
TRBD2	NA	TRBJ2-3	TRBV5-1	CASSLTGTSGGYTQYF	TGCGCCAGCAGCTTGACCGGGACTAGCGGGGGGTATACGCAGTATTTT
NA	NA	TRBJ1-5	TRBV24-1	CATSDSPAGANSNQPQHF	TGTGCCACCAGTGACTCCCCCGCAGGGGCGAATAGCAATCAGCCCCAGCATTTT
NA	NA	TRBJ2-1	TRBV28	CASSRPGNEQFF	TGTGCCAGCAGTAGACCGGGCAATGAGCAGTTCTTC
NA	NA	TRBJ1-3	TRBV27	CASSLRGVSGNTIYF	TGTGCCAGCAGTTTAAGGGGTGTCTCTGGAAACACCATATATTTT
TRBD1	few	TRBJ2-3	TRBV5-1	CASSWGDRAPLGTDTQYF	TGCGCCAGCAGCTGGGGGGACAGGGCCCCTCTGGGCACAGATACGCAGTATTTT
TRBD2	NA	TRBJ2-1	TRBV6-5	CATCPSGGANEQFF	TGTGCCACCTGTCCTAGCGGGGGGGCCAATGAGCAGTTCTTC
TRBD1	NA	TRBJ2-7	TRBV13	CASSLWGQPNEQYF	TGTGCCAGCAGCCTGTGGGGACAGCCTAACGAGCAGTACTTC
NA	NA	TRBJ2-7	TRBV28	CASSINEEAYEQYF	TGTGCCAGCAGTATCAATGAGGAAGCCTACGAGCAGTACTTC
NA	once	TRBJ1-2	TRBV7-8	CASSPNRLGGYTF	TGTGCCAGCAGCCCGAACCGCCTCGGGGGCTACACCTTC
TRBD2	NA	TRBJ2-5	TRBV7-2	CASSQRGPETQYF	TGTGCCAGCAGCCAGCGGGGGCCAGAGACCCAGTACTTC
NA	NA	TRBJ2-3	TRBV7-6	CASSLGDGTDTQYF	TGTGCCAGCAGCTTAGGAGATGGCACAGATACGCAGTATTTT
TRBD1	NA	TRBJ1-3	TRBV2	CASTLGQAALGNTIYF	TGTGCCAGCACCCTAGGACAGGCGGCGTTAGGAAACACCATATATTTT
TRBD1	NA	TRBJ2-3	TRBV25-1	CATQQGVADTQYF	TGTGCCACCCAACAGGGGGTGGCAGATACGCAGTATTTT
NA	NA	TRBJ2-1	TRBV2	CASRKTDSSYNEQFF	TGTGCCAGCAGGAAAACAGACAGCTCCTACAATGAGCAGTTCTTC
TRBD1	NA	TRBJ2-4	TRBV28	CASSLEGQGADIQYF	TGTGCCAGCAGTTTAGAAGGACAGGGGGCGGACATTCAGTACTTC
NA	once	TRBJ2-1	TRBV5-1	CASSVGDSPNEQFF	TGCGCCAGCAGCGTCGGAGACAGCCCCAATGAGCAGTTCTTC
NA	NA	TRBJ1-2	TRBV5-4	CASSLGGSLGYTF	TGTGCCAGCAGCTTGGGGGGCTCCCTAGGCTACACCTTC
NA	NA	TRBJ1-1	TRBV15	CATSRDLNTEAFF	TGTGCCACCAGCAGAGACTTAAACACTGAAGCTTTCTTT
NA	NA	TRBJ2-7	TRBV6-6	CASSKTPRRNEQYF	TGTGCCAGCAGTAAAACGCCCAGGAGGAACGAGCAGTACTTC
NA	NA	TRBJ2-3	TRBV6-5	CASSYAVLRDTQYF	TGTGCCAGCAGTTACGCGGTTCTCAGAGATACGCAGTATTTT
TRBD1	NA	TRBJ2-2	TRBV24-1	CATQGVTGELFF	TGTGCCACACAGGGGGTCACCGGGGAGCTGTTTTTT
TRBD1	NA	TRBJ2-3	TRBV11-1	CASTWDSSTDTQYF	TGTGCCAGCACCTGGGACAGCAGCACAGATACGCAGTATTTT
NA	few	TRBJ2-1	TRBV7-9	CASSIRGQFEFLEQFF	TGTGCCAGCAGCATAAGGGGACAATTCGAGTTTTTAGAGCAGTTCTTC
TRBD1	NA	TRBJ2-1	TRBV29-1	CSGNRGLDEQFF	TGCAGCGGAAACAGGGGGCTGGATGAGCAGTTCTTC
NA	NA	TRBJ2-2	TRBV9	CASSVTSSGRYTGELFF	TGTGCCAGCAGCGTAACATCCAGCGGGCGATACACCGGGGAGCTGTTTTTT
NA	NA	TRBJ1-6	TRBV30	CAWATDYNSPLHF	TGTGCCTGGGCCACTGACTATAATTCACCCCTCCACTTT
NA	few	TRBJ1-2	TRBV28	CASSLYSPVDSYGYTF	TGTGCCAGCAGTTTATATTCCCCGGTGGACAGCTATGGCTACACCTTC
NA	few	TRBJ2-7	TRBV5-1	CASSLGLPPLYEQYF	TGCGCCAGCAGCTTGGGGCTCCCGCCTCTCTACGAGCAGTACTTC
NA	NA	TRBJ1-1	TRBV7-3	CASSLTTSITEAFF	TGTGCCAGCAGCTTAACGACTTCGATTACTGAAGCTTTCTTT
NA	NA	TRBJ1-4	TRBV11-1	CASSSTGKSNEKLFF	TGTGCCAGCAGCTCTACAGGGAAGTCTAATGAAAAACTGTTTTTT
NA	NA	TRBJ1-1	TRBV7-2	CASSLRPRTGNTEAFF	TGTGCCAGCAGCCTCCGACCCAGAACAGGGAACACTGAAGCTTTCTTT
TRBD1	NA	TRBJ2-7	TRBV4-1	CASSQEGQGAPSDF	TGCGCCAGCAGCCAAGAGGGCCAGGGGGCTCCTTCGGACTTC
NA	NA	TRBJ1-2	TRBV7-9	CASSLARAAQDYYGYTF	TGTGCCAGCAGCTTAGCGAGGGCAGCTCAAGACTACTATGGCTACACCTTC
TRBD1	NA	TRBJ1-4	TRBV2	CASRVPGQVAELPNEKLFF	TGTGCCAGCAGAGTCCCGGGACAGGTTGCCGAACTTCCTAATGAAAAACTGTTTTTT
NA	NA	TRBJ2-1	TRBV19	CASRRGTSLNEQFF	TGTGCCAGTCGCAGGGGCACGAGCCTCAATGAGCAGTTCTTC
TRBD2	NA	TRBJ2-1	TRBV29-1	CSVPSGGASYNEQFF	TGCAGCGTTCCTAGCGGGGGGGCCTCCTACAATGAGCAGTTCTTC
NA	NA	TRBJ2-7	TRBV29-1	CSVADSLDSYEQYF	TGCAGCGTTGCGGACAGCCTAGACTCCTACGAGCAGTACTTC
TRBD1	NA	TRBJ1-6	TRBV19	CATQPRDRSSYNSPLHF	TGTGCCACCCAGCCCCGGGACAGAAGCTCCTATAATTCACCCCTCCACTTT
NA	NA	TRBJ2-6	TRBV5-1	CASSLDSPSGANVLTF	TGCGCCAGCAGCCTGGACAGCCCCTCTGGGGCCAACGTCCTGACTTTC
NA	NA	TRBJ2-1	TRBV5-1	CASSLAGGNEQFF	TGCGCCAGCAGCTTGGCCGGAGGTAATGAGCAGTTCTTC
NA	many	TRBJ1-5	TRBV6-1	CASSVRELRRYSNQPQHF	TGTGCCAGCAGTGTCCGGGAGCTCAGGAGGTATAGCAATCAGCCCCAGCATTTT